This T cell receptor (beta chain) was profiled in a study of follicular helper T cells after annual influenza vaccination. Time point described: 2014-2015 season, 7 days after vaccination. Vaccine contraindications, substance abuse, HIV/AIDS, active malignancy and active illness excluded donors. ICOS+CD38+ and ICOS-CD38- fractions were sorted from non-naive CD4+CXCR5+PD-1+ cells. Study findings and constraints: Most later recoveries of Day 7 ICOS+CD38+ clones were ICOS-CD38- cTfh.

TCRB was sequenced at Survey level resolution. Profiling relied on immunoSEQ multiplex PCR, and the TCRdb table lists in-frame clones only, not all of them. The table records about 15,000 clones, 65% to 85% of them present only once. V lost 5 bases, J lost 3 bases, and 2 bases stayed unmatched. The germline CDR1 and CDR2 sequences are SGHTA and FQGNSA. The CDR3 sequence is 15 residues long. Of note for this clone: Its cognate antigen is unknown.

The sequences come from CXCR5+ CD38- circulating T follicular helper cells from blood, collected 7 days after influenza vaccination. Stated subset: circulating Tfh, non-naive CD4+CXCR5+PD-1+ (ICOS+CD38+ or ICOS-CD38-). This chain connects TRBV7-2 to TRBJ2-1; 12 bases are shared with TRBD2. This clonotype originated in an adult who received the influenza vaccine. The CDR3 DNA reads TGTGCCAGCAGCCGGACTAGCGGGAACTACAATGAGCAGTTCTTC. This gives the protein CASSRTSGNYNEQFF.